These T cell receptor beta chains were read from a single sample in a study of shared clonotypes between healthy human individuals. Using immunoSEQ multiplex PCR, the repertoire was profiled, and TCRdb retains in-frame clones only, with some absent. The data contain roughly 2.5 million clones, around 90% of them singletons. Sample: naive CD4+ T cells sorted from blood. These receptors came from a man aged 18-30 years in good health. Both conserved end residues are part of each CDR3. Each record gives: J gene, D gene, clone size, V gene, CDR3 protein, CDR3 DNA. D genes are given only for firm matches. Not every row has a clone size; where given, it reads once, few, many or a size class.

TRBJ2-1 | TRBD1 | . | TRBV6-5 | CASSYSRGQGASEQFF | TGTGCCAGCAGTTACTCGAGGGGACAGGGGGCGAGTGAGCAGTTCTTC
TRBJ2-3 | . | once | TRBV4-3 | CASSQESQRAPTDTQYF | TGCGCCAGCAGCCAAGAAAGCCAGCGGGCCCCAACAGATACGCAGTATTTT
TRBJ2-7 | TRBD2 | . | TRBV6-1 | CASSGRLAGGIYEQYF | TGTGCCAGCAGTGGAAGACTAGCGGGGGGAATATACGAGCAGTACTTC
TRBJ1-2 | TRBD1 | . | TRBV6-1 | CATTRDRDYGYTF | TGTGCCACGACCCGGGACAGGGACTATGGCTACACCTTC
TRBJ1-1 | . | few | TRBV11-2 | CASSSYANTEAFF | TGTGCCAGCAGCTCCTATGCGAACACTGAAGCTTTCTTT
TRBJ1-1 | . | . | TRBV5-1 | CASSFTGSPTEAFF | TGCGCCAGCAGCTTTACAGGCTCGCCCACTGAAGCTTTCTTT
TRBJ2-3 | . | . | TRBV2 | CASKPPSDTQYF | TGTGCCAGCAAACCTCCCTCAGATACGCAGTATTTT
TRBJ1-2 | . | . | TRBV5-6 | CASSSKQTANYGYTF | TGTGCCAGCAGCTCGAAACAGACAGCCAACTATGGCTACACCTTC
TRBJ2-7 | TRBD1 | . | TRBV29-1 | CSTRGLGEQYF | TGCAGCACCAGGGGGCTAGGCGAGCAGTACTTC
TRBJ2-1 | TRBD2 | . | TRBV29-1 | CSAAGLAGKSSYNEQFF | TGCAGCGCCGCTGGGCTAGCGGGCAAATCCTCCTACAATGAGCAGTTCTTC
TRBJ1-2 | TRBD1 | . | TRBV9 | CASSGRTGGVYGYTF | TGTGCCAGCAGCGGACGGACAGGGGGCGTTTATGGCTACACCTTC
TRBJ1-2 | TRBD1 | . | TRBV7-2 | CASSRDRVDGYTF | TGTGCCAGCAGCCGGGACAGGGTGGATGGCTACACCTTC
TRBJ2-5 | TRBD1 | . | TRBV19 | CASTPGQGETQYF | TGTGCCAGTACCCCGGGACAGGGAGAGACCCAGTACTTC
TRBJ1-1 | . | . | TRBV28 | CASSLLGEGRAFF | TGTGCCAGCAGTCTTTTGGGGGAGGGTAGGGCTTTCTTT
TRBJ2-1 | . | . | TRBV18 | CASSPLDRNEQFF | TGTGCCAGCTCACCACTGGACCGCAATGAGCAGTTCTTC
TRBJ1-1 | TRBD1 | once | TRBV9 | CASSGSQGAFTEAFF | TGTGCCAGCAGTGGAAGCCAGGGGGCTTTTACTGAAGCTTTCTTT
TRBJ2-7 | . | . | TRBV6-6 | CASREGGGGEQYF | TGTGCCAGCCGCGAGGGAGGCGGCGGCGAGCAGTACTTC
TRBJ1-1 | . | . | TRBV30 | CAWSSGLLDLTEAFF | TGTGCCTGGAGCTCGGGACTCCTTGATCTCACTGAAGCTTTCTTT
TRBJ1-1 | . | . | TRBV18 | CASSPGPPTEAFF | TGTGCCAGCTCACCTGGACCGCCCACTGAAGCTTTCTTT
TRBJ2-1 | TRBD2 | . | TRBV4-3 | CASSIFIAGGGNEQFF | TGCGCCAGCAGCATCTTTATAGCGGGAGGAGGGAATGAGCAGTTCTTC
TRBJ1-4 | . | . | TRBV5-1 | CASSLDATNEKLFF | TGCGCCAGCAGCTTAGACGCAACTAATGAAAAACTGTTTTTT
TRBJ2-3 | TRBD2 | . | TRBV19 | CASSITSLGGGADTQYF | TGTGCCAGTAGTATAACAAGTCTCGGCGGGGGGGCAGATACGCAGTATTTT